Shown below are 2 T cell receptor beta chains from a single sample sequenced in a study of CD8 T cells in ankylosing spondylitis. No antigens are known for them. Findings of the study overall: A motif of 7 to 9 highly homologous TCR beta variants was seen as apparently characteristic of ankylosing spondylitis blood.

TCRdb re-called the 5' RACE reads through MiXCR, storing one row per CDR3 protein. The data show fewer than 550,000 distinct CDR3 sequences, with 5.3% seen just once and 3% to 4% held by the top ten. The sample taken for sequencing was blood, either unsorted or a sorted T cell fraction (not recorded which). These receptors all come from a male donor with ankylosing spondylitis.

The sample holds a few counts of this clonotype. The chain couples TRBV19 to TRBJ2-3, with TRBD1 matching over 7 bases. The V gene end was trimmed by 7 bases and the J gene end by 4 bases; junction bases not matched to a gene: 11. There are 15 residues in the CDR3. In germline, CDR1 is LNHDA, CDR2 SQIVND (reference sequence). In DNA, the CDR3 is TGTGCCAGTACTCTAACAGGGGTTTTCCCAGATACGCAGTATTTT. This gives the protein CASTLTGVFPDTQYF.

This clonotype was found a few times. This chain connects TRBV15 to TRBJ2-7, with TRBD1 matching 10 bases. The V segment lost 1 base and the J segment 4 bases; nucleotides outside the gene matches: 4. CDR3 length equals 15 residues. Germline V CDR1 and CDR2: LNHNV, YYDKDF (reference sequence). CDR3: CATSRGDRGRYEQYF. CDR3 DNA sequence: TGTGCCACCAGCAGAGGGGACAGGGGACGATACGAGCAGTACTTC.